This T cell receptor (beta chain) originates from a study of T cell repertoires in cytomegalovirus infection. Study-wide background: It can be stated that public TCR beta signatures indicated CMV infection as well as a matching HLA type. Whole-study results and caveats: There were HLA-C-restricted CMV-specific TCR beta clonotypes dominating the ex vivo response. Summed public TCR beta family frequency identified CMV carriers bearing the relevant HLA.

There are a few counts of this clonotype. The antigen is not known. V lost 2 bases, J lost 6 bases, and 4 bases stayed unmatched. The CDR3 has 14 residues. Germline assignment: CDR1 MNHEY and CDR2 SVGEGT. One entry per CDR3 protein results from TCRdb running MiXCR on the reads. The sample records about 740,000 distinct CDR3 sequences, roughly a third being singletons. The sample taken for sequencing was PBMCs. The chain employs TRBV6-2 or TRBV6-3 and TRBJ1-2; 9 bases fit TRBD1. This TCR derives from a human donor in good health (CMV status not recorded). Some clones in this sample may be carry-over from other donors' samples. This CDR3 is CASSYRRTGDGYTF. The CDR3 nucleotides are TGTGCCAGCAGTTACCGACGGACAGGGGATGGCTACACCTTC.